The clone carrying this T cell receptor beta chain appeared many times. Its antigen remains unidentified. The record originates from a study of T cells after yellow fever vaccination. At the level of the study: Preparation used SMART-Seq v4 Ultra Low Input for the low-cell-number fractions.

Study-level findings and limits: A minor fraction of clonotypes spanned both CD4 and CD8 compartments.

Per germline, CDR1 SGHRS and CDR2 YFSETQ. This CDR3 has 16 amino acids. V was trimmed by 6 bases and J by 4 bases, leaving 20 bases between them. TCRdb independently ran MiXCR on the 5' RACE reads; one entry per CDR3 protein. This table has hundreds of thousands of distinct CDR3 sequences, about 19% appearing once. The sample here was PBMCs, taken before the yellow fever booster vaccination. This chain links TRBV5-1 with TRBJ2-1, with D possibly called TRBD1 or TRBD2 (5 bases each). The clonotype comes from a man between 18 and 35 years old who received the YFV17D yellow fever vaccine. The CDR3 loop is CASTPRGDGHYNEQFF. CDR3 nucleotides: TGCGCCAGCACGCCTCGGGGAGACGGACATTACAATGAGCAGTTCTTC.